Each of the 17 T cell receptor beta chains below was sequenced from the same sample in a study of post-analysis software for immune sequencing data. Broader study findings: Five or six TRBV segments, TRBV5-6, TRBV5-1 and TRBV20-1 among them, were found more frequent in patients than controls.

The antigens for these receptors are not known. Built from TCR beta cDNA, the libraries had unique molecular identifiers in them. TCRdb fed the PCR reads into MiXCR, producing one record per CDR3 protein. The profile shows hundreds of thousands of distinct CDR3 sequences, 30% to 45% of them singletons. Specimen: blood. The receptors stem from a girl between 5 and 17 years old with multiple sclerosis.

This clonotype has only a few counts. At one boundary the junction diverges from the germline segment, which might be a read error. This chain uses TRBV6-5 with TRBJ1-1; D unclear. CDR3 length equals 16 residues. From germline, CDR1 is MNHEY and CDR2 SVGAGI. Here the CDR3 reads CASSYSYGRPNTEAFF. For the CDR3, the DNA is TGTGCCAGTAGTTACTCGTATGGCAGGCCCAACACTGAAGCTTTCTTT.

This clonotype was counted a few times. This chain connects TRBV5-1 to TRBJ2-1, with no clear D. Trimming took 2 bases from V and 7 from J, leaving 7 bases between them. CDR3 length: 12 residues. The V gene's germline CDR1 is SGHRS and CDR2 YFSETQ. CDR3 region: CASSFLNNEQFF. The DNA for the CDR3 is TGCGCCAGCAGCTTTTTGAATAATGAGCAGTTCTTC.

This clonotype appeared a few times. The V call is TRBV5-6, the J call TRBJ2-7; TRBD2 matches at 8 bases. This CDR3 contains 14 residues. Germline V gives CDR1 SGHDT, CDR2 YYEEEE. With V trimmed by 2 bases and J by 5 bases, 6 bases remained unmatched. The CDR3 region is CASSFGLALDEQYF. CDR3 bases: TGTGCCAGCAGCTTCGGACTAGCTCTTGACGAGCAGTACTTC.

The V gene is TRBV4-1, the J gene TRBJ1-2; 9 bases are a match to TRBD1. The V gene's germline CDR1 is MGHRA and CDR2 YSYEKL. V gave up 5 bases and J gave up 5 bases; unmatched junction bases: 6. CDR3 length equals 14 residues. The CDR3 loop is CASSSGTGPYGYTF. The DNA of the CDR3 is TGCGCCAGCAGCTCCGGGACAGGGCCATATGGCTACACCTTC.

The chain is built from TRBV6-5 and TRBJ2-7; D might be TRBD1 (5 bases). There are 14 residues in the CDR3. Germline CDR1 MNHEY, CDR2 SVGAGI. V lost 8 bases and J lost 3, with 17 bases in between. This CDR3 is CASQELRGFYEQYF. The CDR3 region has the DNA TGTGCCAGCCAAGAACTTAGGGGCTTCTACGAGCAGTACTTC.

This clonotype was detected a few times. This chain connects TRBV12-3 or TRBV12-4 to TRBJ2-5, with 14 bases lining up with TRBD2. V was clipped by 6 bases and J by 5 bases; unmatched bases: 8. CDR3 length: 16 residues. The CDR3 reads CASSERLAGGRETQYF. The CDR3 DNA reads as TGTGCCAGCAGCGAAAGACTAGCGGGGGGGCGGGAGACCCAGTACTTC.

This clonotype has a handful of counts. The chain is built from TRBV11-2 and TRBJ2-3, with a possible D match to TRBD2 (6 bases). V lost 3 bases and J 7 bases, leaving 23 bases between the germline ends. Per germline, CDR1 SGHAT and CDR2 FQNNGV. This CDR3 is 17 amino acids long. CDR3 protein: CASSLGLPHVGGNTQYF. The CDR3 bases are TGTGCCAGCAGCTTGGGACTGCCTCATGTGGGCGGTAATACGCAGTATTTT.

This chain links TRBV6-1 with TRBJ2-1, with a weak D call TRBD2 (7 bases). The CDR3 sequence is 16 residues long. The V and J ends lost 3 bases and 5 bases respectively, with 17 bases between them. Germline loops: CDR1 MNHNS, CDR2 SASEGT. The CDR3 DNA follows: TGTGCCAGCAGTGATACGGGGGGCCGGTGGGACAATGAGCAGTTCTTC. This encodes CASSDTGGRWDNEQFF.

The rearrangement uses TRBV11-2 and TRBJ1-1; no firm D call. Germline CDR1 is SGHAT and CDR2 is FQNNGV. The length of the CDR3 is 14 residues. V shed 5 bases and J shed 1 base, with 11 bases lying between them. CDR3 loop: CASSLPRANTEAFF. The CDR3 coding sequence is TGTGCCAGCAGCCTCCCACGGGCGAACACTGAAGCTTTCTTT.

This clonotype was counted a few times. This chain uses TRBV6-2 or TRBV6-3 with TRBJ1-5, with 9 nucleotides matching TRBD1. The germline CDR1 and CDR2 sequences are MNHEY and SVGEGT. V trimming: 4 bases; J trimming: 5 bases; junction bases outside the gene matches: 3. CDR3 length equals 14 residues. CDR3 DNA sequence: TGTGCCAGCAGTTCCGACAGGGGGGATCAGCCCCAGCATTTT. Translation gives CASSSDRGDQPQHF.

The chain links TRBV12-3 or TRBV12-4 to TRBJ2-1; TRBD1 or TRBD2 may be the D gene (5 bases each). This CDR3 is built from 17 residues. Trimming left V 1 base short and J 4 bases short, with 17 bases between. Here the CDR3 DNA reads TGTGCCAGCAGTTTAGAGTCCCTCGGGGCGAAATACAATGAGCAGTTCTTC. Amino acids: CASSLESLGAKYNEQFF.

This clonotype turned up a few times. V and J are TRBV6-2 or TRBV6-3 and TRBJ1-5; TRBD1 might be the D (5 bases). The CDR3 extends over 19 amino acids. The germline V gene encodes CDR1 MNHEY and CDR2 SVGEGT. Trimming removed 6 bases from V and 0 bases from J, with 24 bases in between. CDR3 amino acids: CASRRNTGTLPDSNQPQHF. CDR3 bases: TGTGCCAGCAGGCGCAACACCGGGACCTTGCCAGATAGCAATCAGCCCCAGCATTTT.

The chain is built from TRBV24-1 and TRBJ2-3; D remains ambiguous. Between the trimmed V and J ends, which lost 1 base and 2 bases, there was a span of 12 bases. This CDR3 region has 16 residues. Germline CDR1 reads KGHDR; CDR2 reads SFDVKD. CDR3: CATSDLALGPTDTQYF. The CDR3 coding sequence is TGTGCCACCAGTGATTTAGCTCTCGGGCCCACAGATACGCAGTATTTT.

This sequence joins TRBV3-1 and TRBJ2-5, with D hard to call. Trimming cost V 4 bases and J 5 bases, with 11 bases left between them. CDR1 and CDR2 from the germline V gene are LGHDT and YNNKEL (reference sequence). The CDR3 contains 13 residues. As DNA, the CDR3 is TGTGCCAGCAGCCCTTCTGAGAGGGAGACCCAGTACTTC. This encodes CASSPSERETQYF.

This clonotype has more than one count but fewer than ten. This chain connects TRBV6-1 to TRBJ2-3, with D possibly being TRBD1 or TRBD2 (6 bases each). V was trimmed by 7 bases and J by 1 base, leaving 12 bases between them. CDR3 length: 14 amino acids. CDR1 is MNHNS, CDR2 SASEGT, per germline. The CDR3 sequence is CASMLRGGTDTQYF. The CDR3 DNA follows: TGTGCCAGCATGTTGAGGGGGGGCACAGATACGCAGTATTTT.

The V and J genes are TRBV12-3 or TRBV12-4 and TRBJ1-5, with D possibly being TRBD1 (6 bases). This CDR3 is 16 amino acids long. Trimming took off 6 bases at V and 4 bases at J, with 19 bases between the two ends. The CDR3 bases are TGTGCCAGCAGCCCTAATGGGGGCCTGACTAATCAGCCCCAGCATTTT. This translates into CASSPNGGLTNQPQHF.

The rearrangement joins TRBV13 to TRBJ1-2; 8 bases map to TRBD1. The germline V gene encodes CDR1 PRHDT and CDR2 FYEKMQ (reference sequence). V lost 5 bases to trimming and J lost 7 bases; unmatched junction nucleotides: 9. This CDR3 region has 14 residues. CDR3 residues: CASSDRTGWGGYTF. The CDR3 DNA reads TGTGCCAGCAGCGACAGGACAGGGTGGGGTGGCTACACCTTC.